This T cell receptor beta chain was documented in a study of blood T cell repertoires in COVID-19. Study-level information: The United States, Italy and Spain provided the acute and convalescent COVID-19 samples. Sources were T cells, B-cell-depleted T cells, or PBMCs; the material itself was cDNA or gDNA.

Source study methods: Nucleated cell number was recorded as an estimate derived from reference gene primer amplification. Some clones are missing from TCRdb's copy, which holds only in-frame ones; the method was immunoSEQ multiplex PCR. V and J calls and clone size are copied from that table; D and trimming were computed from the DNA. There are around 230,000 clones in the sample; 75% to 90% occur only once, and 12% lies in the top ten. Per the germline V gene, CDR1 is SGHNT and CDR2 is YYREEE (reference sequence). The trim removed 4 bases at V and 4 bases at J, leaving 6 bases unmatched. The CDR3 extends over 16 amino acids.

The receptor comes from a woman between 55 and 75 years old with active or convalescent COVID-19. Input material: peripheral blood. V is TRBV5-4 and J is TRBJ2-5, with 14 positions matching TRBD2. Here the CDR3 DNA reads TGTGCCAGCAGCCCCACCGGGACTAGCGGGAGAGAGACCCAGTACTTC. It yields the protein CASSPTGTSGRETQYF.